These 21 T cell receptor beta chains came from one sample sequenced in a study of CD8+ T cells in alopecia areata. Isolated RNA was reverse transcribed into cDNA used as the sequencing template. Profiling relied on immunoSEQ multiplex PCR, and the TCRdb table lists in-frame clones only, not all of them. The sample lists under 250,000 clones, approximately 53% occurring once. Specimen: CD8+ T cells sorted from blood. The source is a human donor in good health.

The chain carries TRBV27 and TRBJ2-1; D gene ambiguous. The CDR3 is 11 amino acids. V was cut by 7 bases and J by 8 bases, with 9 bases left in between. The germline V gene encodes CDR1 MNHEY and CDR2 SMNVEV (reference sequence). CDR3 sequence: CASMWVHEQFF. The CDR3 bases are TGTGCCAGCATGTGGGTCCATGAGCAGTTCTTC.

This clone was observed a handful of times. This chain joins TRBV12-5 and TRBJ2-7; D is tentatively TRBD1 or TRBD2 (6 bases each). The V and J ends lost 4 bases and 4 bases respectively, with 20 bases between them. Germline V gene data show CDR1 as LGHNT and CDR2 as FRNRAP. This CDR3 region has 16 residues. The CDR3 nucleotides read TGTGCTAGTGGTTCGCGGGATGAACAGGGTTCGTACGAGCAGTACTTC. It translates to CASGSRDEQGSYEQYF.

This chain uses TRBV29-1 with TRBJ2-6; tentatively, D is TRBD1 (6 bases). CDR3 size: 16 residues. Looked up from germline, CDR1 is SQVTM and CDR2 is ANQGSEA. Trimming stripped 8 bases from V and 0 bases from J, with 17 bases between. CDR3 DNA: TGCAGCCCCGAACGGACAGCCAGCTCTGGGGCCAACGTCCTGACTTTC. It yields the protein CSPERTASSGANVLTF.

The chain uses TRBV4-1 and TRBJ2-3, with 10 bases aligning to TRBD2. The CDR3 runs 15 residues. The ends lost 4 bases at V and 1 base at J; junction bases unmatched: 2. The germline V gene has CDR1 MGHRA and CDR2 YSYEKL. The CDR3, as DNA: TGCGCCAGCAGCCCCGGGACTAGCGGCACAGATACGCAGTATTTT. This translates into CASSPGTSGTDTQYF.

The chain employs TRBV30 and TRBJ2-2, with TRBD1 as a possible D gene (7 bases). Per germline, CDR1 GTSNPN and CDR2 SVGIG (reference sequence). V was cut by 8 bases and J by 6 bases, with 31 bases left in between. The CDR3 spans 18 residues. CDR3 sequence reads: CARKGASDSSILAGELFF. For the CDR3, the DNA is TGTGCCAGAAAGGGGGCTAGCGATTCGTCAATCCTAGCCGGGGAGCTGTTTTTT.

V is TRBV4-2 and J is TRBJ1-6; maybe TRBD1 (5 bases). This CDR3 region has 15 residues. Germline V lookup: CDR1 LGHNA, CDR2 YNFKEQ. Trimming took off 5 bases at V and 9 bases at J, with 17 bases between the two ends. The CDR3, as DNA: TGTGCCAGCAGCAAGGGGACGACCGGGATTTCACCCCTCCACTTT. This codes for CASSKGTTGISPLHF.

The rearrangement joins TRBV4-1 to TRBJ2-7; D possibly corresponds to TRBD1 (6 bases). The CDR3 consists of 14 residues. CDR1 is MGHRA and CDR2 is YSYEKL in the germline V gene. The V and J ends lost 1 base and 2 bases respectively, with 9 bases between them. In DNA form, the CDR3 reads TGCGCCAGCAGCCAAGTGGCAGGGGCCTACGAGCAGTACTTC. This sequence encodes CASSQVAGAYEQYF.

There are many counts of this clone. DNA of the CDR3: TGTGCCAGCAGCTTAGGGGGTACCTATGGCTACACCTTC. Amino acid sequence: CASSLGGTYGYTF. The rearrangement uses TRBV7-2 and TRBJ1-2; D is undetermined. This CDR3 has 13 amino acids. Per germline, CDR1 SGHTA and CDR2 FQGNSA. Trimming cost V 1 base and J 4 bases, with 7 bases left between them. The full variable domain, in which reference TRBV7-2 and TRBJ1-2 provide the parts outside the CDR3, is GAGVSQSPSNKVTEKGKDVELRCDPISGHTALYWYRQSLGQGLEFLIYFQGNSAPDKSGLPSDRFSAERTGGSVSTLTIQRTQQEDSAVYLCASSLGGTYGYTFGSGTRLTVV.

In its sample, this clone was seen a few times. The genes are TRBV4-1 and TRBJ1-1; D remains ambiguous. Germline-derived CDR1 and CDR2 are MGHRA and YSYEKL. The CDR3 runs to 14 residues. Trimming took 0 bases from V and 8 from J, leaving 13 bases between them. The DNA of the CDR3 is TGCGCCAGCAGCCAAGAACCGAGGGTAGCCGAAGCTTTCTTT. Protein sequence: CASSQEPRVAEAFF.

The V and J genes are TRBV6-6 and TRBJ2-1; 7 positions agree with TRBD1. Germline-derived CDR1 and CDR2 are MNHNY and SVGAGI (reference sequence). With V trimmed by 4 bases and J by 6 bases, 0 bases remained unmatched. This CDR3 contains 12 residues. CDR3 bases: TGTGCCAGCAGTTGGGACAGCAATGAGCAGTTCTTC. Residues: CASSWDSNEQFF.

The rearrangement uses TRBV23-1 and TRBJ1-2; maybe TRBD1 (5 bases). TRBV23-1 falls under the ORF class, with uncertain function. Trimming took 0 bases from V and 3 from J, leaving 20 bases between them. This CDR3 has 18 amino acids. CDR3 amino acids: CASSQSPGRLGRDYGYTF. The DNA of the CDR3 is TGCGCCAGCAGTCAATCGCCGGGACGACTTGGGCGGGACTATGGCTACACCTTC.

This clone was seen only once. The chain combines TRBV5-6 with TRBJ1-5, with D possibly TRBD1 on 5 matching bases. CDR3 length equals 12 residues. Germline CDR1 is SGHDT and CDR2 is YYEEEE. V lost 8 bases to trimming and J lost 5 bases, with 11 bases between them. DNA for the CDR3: TGTGCCAGGCAGGGTGGGGATCAGCCCCAGCATTTT. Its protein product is CARQGGDQPQHF.

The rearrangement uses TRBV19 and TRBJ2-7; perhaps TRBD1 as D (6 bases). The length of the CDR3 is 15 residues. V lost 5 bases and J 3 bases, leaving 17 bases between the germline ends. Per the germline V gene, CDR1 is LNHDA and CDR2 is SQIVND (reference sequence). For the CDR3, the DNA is TGTGCCAGTAGTCCTGTCAGGGGCGCGGACTACGAGCAGTACTTC. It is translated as CASSPVRGADYEQYF.

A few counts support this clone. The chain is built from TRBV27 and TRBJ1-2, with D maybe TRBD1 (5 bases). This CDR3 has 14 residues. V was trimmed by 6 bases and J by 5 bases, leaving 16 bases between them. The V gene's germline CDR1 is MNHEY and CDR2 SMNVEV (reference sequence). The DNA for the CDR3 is TGTGCCAGCAGGTACGGACAAGGAGGTTATGGCTACACCTTC. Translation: CASRYGQGGYGYTF.

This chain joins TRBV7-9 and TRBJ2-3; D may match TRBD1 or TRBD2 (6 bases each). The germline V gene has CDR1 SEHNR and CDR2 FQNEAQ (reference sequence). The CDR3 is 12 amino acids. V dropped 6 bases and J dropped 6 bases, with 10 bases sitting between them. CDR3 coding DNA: TGTGCCAGCAGTGGGGGGCCGGATACGCAGTATTTT. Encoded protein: CASSGGPDTQYF.

The CDR3 DNA reads as TGTGCCAGCAGCCCGGGCGGGGGCGGGAATCAGCCCCAGCATTTT. It is translated as CASSPGGGGNQPQHF. This chain connects TRBV5-6 to TRBJ1-5, with D maybe TRBD1 (6 bases). This CDR3 region has 15 residues. V dropped 4 bases and J dropped 4 bases, with 15 bases sitting between them. Germline CDR1 and CDR2: SGHDT and YYEEEE.

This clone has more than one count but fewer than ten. The CDR3 DNA is TGTGCCAGCAGTGCTGGGCGGAAGCCCTACGAGCAGTACTTC. This sequence encodes CASSAGRKPYEQYF. The chain uses TRBV6-5 and TRBJ2-7; no clear D. The CDR3 contains 14 residues. From germline, CDR1 is MNHEY and CDR2 SVGAGI. V lost 5 bases to trimming and J lost 2 bases, with 13 bases between them.

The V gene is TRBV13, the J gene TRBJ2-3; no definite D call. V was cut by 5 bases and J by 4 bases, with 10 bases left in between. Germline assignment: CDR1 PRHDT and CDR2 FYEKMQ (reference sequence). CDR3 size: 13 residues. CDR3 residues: CASSTYLADTQYF. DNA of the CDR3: TGTGCCAGCAGCACCTACTTGGCAGATACGCAGTATTTT.

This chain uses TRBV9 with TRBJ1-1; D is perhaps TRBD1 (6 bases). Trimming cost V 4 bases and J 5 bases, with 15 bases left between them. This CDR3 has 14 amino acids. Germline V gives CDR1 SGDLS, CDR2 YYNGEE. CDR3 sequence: CASSPLGQSTEAFF. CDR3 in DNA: TGTGCCAGCAGCCCCCTCGGACAGTCGACTGAAGCTTTCTTT.

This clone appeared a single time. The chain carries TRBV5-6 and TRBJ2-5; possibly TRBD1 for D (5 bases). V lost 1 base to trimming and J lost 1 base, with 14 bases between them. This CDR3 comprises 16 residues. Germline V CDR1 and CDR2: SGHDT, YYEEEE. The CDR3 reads CASSLNVAGPQETQYF. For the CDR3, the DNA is TGTGCCAGCAGCTTGAATGTGGCAGGGCCCCAAGAGACCCAGTACTTC.

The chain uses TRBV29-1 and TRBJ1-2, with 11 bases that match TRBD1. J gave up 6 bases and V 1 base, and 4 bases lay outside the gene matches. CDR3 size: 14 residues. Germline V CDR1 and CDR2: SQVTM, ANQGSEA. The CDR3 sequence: CSVEVGTGGNGYTF. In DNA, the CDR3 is TGCAGCGTTGAAGTGGGGACAGGGGGAAATGGCTACACCTTC.